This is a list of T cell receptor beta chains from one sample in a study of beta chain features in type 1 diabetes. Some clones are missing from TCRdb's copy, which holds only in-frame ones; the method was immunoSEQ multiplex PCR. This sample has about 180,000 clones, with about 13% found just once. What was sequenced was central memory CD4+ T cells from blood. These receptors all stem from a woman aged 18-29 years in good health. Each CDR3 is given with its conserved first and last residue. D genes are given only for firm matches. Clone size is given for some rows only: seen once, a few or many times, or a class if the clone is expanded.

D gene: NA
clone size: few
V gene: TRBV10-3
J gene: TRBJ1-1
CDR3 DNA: TGTGCCATCAGTGCTAGACAGTGGAACACTGAAGCTTTCTTT
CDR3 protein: CAISARQWNTEAFF

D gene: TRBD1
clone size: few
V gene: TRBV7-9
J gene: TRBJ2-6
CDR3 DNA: TGTGCCAGCAGCTTGGAACAGGGGATCTCTGGGGCCAACGTCCTGACTTTC
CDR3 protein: CASSLEQGISGANVLTF

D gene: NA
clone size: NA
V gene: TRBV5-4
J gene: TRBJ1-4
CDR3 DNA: TGTGCCAGCAGCTTGAGGCAGGTGGATGAAAAACTGTTTTTT
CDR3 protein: CASSLRQVDEKLFF

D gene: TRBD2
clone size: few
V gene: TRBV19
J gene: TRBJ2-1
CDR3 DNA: TGTGCCAGTACCCGAGGACTAGCGGGAGTCTCTGATGAGCAGTTCTTC
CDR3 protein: CASTRGLAGVSDEQFF

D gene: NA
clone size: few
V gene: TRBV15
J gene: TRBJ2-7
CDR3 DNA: TGTGCCACCAGCCCCCACACGGGATCCTACGAGCAGTACTTC
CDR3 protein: CATSPHTGSYEQYF

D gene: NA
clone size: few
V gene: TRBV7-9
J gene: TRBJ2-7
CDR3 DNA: TGTGCCAGCAGCCCAATGACAGTTTCGGCGCAGTACTTC
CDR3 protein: CASSPMTVSAQYF

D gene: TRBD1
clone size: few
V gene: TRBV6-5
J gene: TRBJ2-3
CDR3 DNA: TGTGCCAGCACCGACAGGGCTCGAGATACGCAGTATTTT
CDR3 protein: CASTDRARDTQYF

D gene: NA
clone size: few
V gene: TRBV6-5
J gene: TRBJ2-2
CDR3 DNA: TGTGCCAGCAGTTACGACATCGGGGAGCTGTTTTTT
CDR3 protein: CASSYDIGELFF

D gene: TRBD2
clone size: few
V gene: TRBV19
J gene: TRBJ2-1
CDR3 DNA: TGTGCCAGTAGTCGAACTAGCGGAGACAATGAGCAGTTCTTC
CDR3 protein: CASSRTSGDNEQFF

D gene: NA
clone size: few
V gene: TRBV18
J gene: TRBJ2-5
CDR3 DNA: TGTGCCAGCTCATTAGGACAGCCAAAAGAGACCCAGTACTTC
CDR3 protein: CASSLGQPKETQYF

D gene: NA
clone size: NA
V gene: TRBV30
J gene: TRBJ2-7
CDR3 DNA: TGTGCCTGGACCGGAGGCCTTTACGAGCAGTACTTC
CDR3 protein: CAWTGGLYEQYF

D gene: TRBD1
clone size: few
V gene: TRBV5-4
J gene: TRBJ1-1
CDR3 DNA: TGTGCCAGCAGCCCGAAGACAGGGGCACTCCGGAACACTGAAGCTTTCTTT
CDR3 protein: CASSPKTGALRNTEAFF

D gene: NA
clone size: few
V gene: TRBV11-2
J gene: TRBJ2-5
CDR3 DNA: TGTGCCAGCAGCTTAGAGAGGGCTAGCAGACAGACCCAGTACTTC
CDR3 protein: CASSLERASRQTQYF

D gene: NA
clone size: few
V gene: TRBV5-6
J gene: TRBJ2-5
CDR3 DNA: TGTGCCAGCAGCTCGGTTCGAGGCGCACAAGAGACCCAGTACTTC
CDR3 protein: CASSSVRGAQETQYF

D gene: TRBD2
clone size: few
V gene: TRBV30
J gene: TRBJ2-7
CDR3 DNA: TGTGCCTGGAATGGCGGGAGGGCCTCCTACGAGCAGTACTTC
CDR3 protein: CAWNGGRASYEQYF

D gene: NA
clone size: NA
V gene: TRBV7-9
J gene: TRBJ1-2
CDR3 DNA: TGTGCCAGCAGCCTATCAAACTATGGCTACACCTTC
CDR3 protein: CASSLSNYGYTF

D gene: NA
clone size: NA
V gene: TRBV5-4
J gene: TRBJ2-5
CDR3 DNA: TGTGCCGTCGGACAGCGCCAAGAGACCCAGTACTTC
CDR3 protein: CAVGQRQETQYF

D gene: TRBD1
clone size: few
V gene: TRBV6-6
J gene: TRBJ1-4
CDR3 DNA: TGTGCCGGGAAGACAGGGGGCGAGAGTGAAAAACTGTTTTTT
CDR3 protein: CAGKTGGESEKLFF

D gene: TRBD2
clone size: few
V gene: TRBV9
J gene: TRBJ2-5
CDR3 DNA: TGTGCCAGCAGCCCGCGTGCGGGAGGCGGGGAGACCCAGTACTTC
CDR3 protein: CASSPRAGGGETQYF

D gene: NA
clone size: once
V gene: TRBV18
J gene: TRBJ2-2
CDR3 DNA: TGTGCCAGCTCACCATCTAGCAGGAACACCGGGGAGCTGTTTTTT
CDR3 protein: CASSPSSRNTGELFF

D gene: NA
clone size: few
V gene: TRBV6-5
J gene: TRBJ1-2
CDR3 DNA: TGTGCCAGCAGTTATGGGGAGGCAAATGGCTACACCTTC
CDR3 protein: CASSYGEANGYTF

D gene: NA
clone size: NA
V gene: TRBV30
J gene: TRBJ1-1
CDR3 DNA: TGTGCCTGGGATAAACGACAGAACACTGAAGCTTTCTTT
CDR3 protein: CAWDKRQNTEAFF

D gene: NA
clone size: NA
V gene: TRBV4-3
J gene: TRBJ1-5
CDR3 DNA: TGCGCCAGCAGCCAAGATTATCGGGGTAGCAATCAGCCCCAGCATTTT
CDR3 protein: CASSQDYRGSNQPQHF

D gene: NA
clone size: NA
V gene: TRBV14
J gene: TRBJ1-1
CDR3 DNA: TGTGCCAGCAGCTGGGACACCAAGAACACTGAAGCTTTCTTT
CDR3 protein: CASSWDTKNTEAFF

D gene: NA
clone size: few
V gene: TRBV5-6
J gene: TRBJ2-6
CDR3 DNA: TGTGCCAGCAGCTTGGATAGGGGAAGGGCTGGGGCCAACGTCCTGACTTTC
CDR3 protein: CASSLDRGRAGANVLTF

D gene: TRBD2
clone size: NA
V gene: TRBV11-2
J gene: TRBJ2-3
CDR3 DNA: TGTGCCAGCAGCCACGTTGGCGGGAGTGGAACAGATACGCAGTATTTT
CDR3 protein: CASSHVGGSGTDTQYF

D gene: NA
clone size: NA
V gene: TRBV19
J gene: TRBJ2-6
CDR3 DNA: TGTGCCAGTAGTATTCGGGGGTCTGGGGCCAACGTCCTGACTTTC
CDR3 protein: CASSIRGSGANVLTF

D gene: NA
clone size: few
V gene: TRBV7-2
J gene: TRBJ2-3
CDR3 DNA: TGTGCCAGCAGCTTAGGGCACGGGAGCACAGATACGCAGTATTTT
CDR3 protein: CASSLGHGSTDTQYF

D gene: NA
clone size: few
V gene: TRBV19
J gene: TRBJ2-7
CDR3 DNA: TGTGCCAGTAGCAAAGACAGCCCAGCTAGCGAGCAGTACTTC
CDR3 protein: CASSKDSPASEQYF

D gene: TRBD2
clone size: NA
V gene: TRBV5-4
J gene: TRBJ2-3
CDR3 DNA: TGTGCCAGCAGGCCTAGCGGGCCTGCCCGGGATACGCAGTATTTT
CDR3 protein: CASRPSGPARDTQYF

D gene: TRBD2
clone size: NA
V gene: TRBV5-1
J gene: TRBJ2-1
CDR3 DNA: TGCGCCAGCAAGGCTAGCGGGAGGCCGCGAGAGTTCTTC
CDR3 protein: CASKASGRPREFF

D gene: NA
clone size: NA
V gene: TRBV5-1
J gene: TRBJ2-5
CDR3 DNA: TGCGCCAGCACCCCCTTCGGGTATCCGGGAGAGACCCAGTACTTC
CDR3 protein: CASTPFGYPGETQYF

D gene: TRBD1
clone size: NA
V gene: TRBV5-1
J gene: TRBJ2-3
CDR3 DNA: TGCGCCAGCAGCTTGGTAGATAGCACCGGGACAGGGACAGATACGCAGTATTTT
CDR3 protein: CASSLVDSTGTGTDTQYF

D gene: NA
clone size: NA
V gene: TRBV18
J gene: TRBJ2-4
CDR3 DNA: TGTGCCAGCTCACCACCGGGAGCAAACATTCAGTACTTC
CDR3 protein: CASSPPGANIQYF

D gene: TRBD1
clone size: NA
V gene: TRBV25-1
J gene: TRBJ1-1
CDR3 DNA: TGTGCCAGCAGTCGACAGGGAGAAGCTTTCTTT
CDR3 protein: CASSRQGEAFF

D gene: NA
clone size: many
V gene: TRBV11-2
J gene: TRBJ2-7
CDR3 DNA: TGTGCCAGCAGGGCAGACTACGAGCAGTACTTC
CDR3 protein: CASRADYEQYF

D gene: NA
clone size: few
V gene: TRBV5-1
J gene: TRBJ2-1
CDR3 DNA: TGCGCCAGCAGCGCGCGACAGGGAGCGGGAGTTTACAATGAGCAGTTCTTC
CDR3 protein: CASSARQGAGVYNEQFF

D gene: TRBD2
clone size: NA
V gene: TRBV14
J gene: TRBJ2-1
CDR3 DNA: TGTGCCAGCAGCCTAACTAGCGGGAGAAGTGAGCAGTTCTTC
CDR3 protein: CASSLTSGRSEQFF

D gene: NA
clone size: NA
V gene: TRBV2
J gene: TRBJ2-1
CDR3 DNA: TGTGCCAGCAATACTCGCTCCTACAATGAGCAGTTCTTC
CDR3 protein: CASNTRSYNEQFF

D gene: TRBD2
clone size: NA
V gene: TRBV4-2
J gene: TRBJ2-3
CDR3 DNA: TGTGCCAGCAGCCAGGACCACCTAGCGGGAGGAAATACGCAGTATTTT
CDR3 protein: CASSQDHLAGGNTQYF

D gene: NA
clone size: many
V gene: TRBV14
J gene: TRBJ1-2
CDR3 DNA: TGTGCCAGCAGCCAAGATGGACAGCTGGTTAGGAGCTACACCTTC
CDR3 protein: CASSQDGQLVRSYTF

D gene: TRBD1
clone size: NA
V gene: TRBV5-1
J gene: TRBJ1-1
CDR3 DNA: TGCGCCAGCAGCCCGTCGGGGACAGGGGGCACTGAAGCTTTCTTT
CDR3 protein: CASSPSGTGGTEAFF

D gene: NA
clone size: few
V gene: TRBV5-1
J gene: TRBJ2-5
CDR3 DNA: TGCGCCAGCAGCTCCGGGAATGGGGTAGAAGAGACCCAGTACTTC
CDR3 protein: CASSSGNGVEETQYF

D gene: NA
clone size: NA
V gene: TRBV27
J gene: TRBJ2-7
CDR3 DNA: TGTGCCAGCAGTTTACGGTCTGGGGGGACCTACGAGCAGTACTTC
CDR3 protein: CASSLRSGGTYEQYF

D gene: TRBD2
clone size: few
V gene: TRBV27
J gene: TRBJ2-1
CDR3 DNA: TGTGCCAGCAATTCTCCCGGGACTAGCGGGAGAAATGAGCAGTTCTTC
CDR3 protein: CASNSPGTSGRNEQFF

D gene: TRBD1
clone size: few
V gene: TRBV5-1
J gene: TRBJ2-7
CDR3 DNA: TGCGCCAGCAGCATCGGGACAGCCGAGCAGTACTTC
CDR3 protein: CASSIGTAEQYF

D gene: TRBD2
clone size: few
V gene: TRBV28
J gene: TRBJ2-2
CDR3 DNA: TGTGCCAGCAGTTTATGGGTAGCGGGTTACACCGGGGAGCTGTTTTTT
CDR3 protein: CASSLWVAGYTGELFF

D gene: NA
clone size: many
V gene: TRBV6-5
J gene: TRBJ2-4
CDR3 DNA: TGTGCCAGCAGTTACCCCAGGGAAGGGTTGAACTTC
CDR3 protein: CASSYPREGLNF

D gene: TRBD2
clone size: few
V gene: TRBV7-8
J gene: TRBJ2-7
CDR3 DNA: TGTGCCAGCAGCCGGACTAGCGGGAGTTCCTACGAGCAGTACTTC
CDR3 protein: CASSRTSGSSYEQYF

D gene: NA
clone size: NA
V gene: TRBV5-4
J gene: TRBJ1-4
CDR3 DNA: TGTGCCAGCAGCTCCGGGGGTCGCGGTGAAAAACTGTTTTTT
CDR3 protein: CASSSGGRGEKLFF

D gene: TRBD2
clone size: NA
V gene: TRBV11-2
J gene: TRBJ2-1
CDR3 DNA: TGTGCCAGCAGCTTAGTGTCTAGCGGGTTTTATAATGAGCAGTTCTTC
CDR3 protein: CASSLVSSGFYNEQFF

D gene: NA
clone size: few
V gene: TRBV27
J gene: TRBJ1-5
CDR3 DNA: TGTGCCAGCAGTTTAATTGGGAGGGGCTATAATCAGCCCCAGCATTTT
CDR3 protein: CASSLIGRGYNQPQHF

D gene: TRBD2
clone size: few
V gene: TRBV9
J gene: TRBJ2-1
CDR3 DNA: TGTGCCAGCAGCGTAGGGGGCGGGAGGGCCGGGAGGCAGTTCTTC
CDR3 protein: CASSVGGGRAGRQFF

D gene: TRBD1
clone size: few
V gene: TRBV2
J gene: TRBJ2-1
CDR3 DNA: TGTGCCAGCAGGGGACAGGGGGTAAATGAGCAGTTCTTC
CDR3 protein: CASRGQGVNEQFF

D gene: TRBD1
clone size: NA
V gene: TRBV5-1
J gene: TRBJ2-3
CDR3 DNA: TGCGCCAGCAGCCAACTAAGGACAGGGGGGTCAACAGATACGCAGTATTTT
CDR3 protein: CASSQLRTGGSTDTQYF

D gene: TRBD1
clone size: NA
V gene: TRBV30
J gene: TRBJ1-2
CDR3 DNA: TGTGCCTGGAGTCCGGACAGGGCTCACACCTTC
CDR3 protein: CAWSPDRAHTF

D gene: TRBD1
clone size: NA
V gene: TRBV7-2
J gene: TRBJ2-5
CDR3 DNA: TGTGCCAGCAGCTCCTCCCTCCTCACAGGGGGTGGGGAGACCCAGTACTTC
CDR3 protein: CASSSSLLTGGGETQYF

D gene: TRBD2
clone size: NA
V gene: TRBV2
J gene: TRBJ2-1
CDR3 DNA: TGTGCCAGACAGCGGGAGGGGTCCTACAATGAGCAGTTCTTC
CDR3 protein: CARQREGSYNEQFF

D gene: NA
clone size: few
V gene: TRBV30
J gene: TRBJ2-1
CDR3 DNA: TGTGCCTGGGAGACTGGAACCACGCCGAGAGAGCAGTTCTTC
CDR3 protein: CAWETGTTPREQFF